Below, 28 T cell receptor beta chains from the same sample are listed, as sequenced in a study of cytomegalovirus exposure and HLA in healthy donors. PCR primers comprised 60 Vbeta and 13 Jbeta primers. Sequencing was performed with immunoSEQ multiplex PCR; in TCRdb, only in-frame clones are kept and a portion is missing. The table records 160,000 or so clones, around 80% of them present only once. The material sequenced was PBMCs. The receptors derive from a male donor in good health and CMV-seronegative.

The V call is TRBV19, the J call TRBJ1-5, with D hard to call. The germline V and J ends were trimmed by 2 bases and 0 bases, with 11 bases remaining between them. The CDR3 length is 16 residues. Germline V CDR1 and CDR2: LNHDA, SQIVND (reference sequence). The CDR3 sequence is CASSITQTNSNQPQHF. The CDR3 DNA reads TGTGCCAGTAGTATAACACAGACAAATAGCAATCAGCCCCAGCATTTT.

J is TRBJ2-5 and V is TRBV4-3, with 7 bases identical to TRBD2. The J call is uncertain, as TRBJ2-7 better fits the DNA end. Per the germline V gene, CDR1 is LGHNA and CDR2 is YSLEER. The CDR3 is 14 residues long. The CDR3 reads CASSQEGRAYEQYF. CDR3 sequence (DNA): TGCGCCAGCAGCCAAGAGGGGAGGGCCTACGAGCAGTACTTC.

This clone was counted only a few times. The chain has TRBV28 and TRBJ2-2, with D possibly being TRBD2 (5 bases). The V and J ends lost 7 bases and 3 bases respectively, with 9 bases between them. The CDR3 contains 13 residues. In germline, CDR1 is MDHEN, CDR2 SYDVKM. Here the CDR3 DNA reads TGTGCCAGCATCCTAGCCGACACCGGGGAGCTGTTTTTT. This encodes CASILADTGELFF.

This clone was observed a few times. The V and J genes are TRBV7-9 and TRBJ2-7; the D gene is possibly TRBD2 (6 bases). The CDR3 spans 15 residues. Germline-derived CDR1 and CDR2 are SEHNR and FQNEAQ (reference sequence). Trimming took off 1 base at V and 3 bases at J, with 13 bases between the two ends. The CDR3 loop is CASSLGYGEDYEQYF. The CDR3 DNA reads as TGTGCCAGCAGCTTAGGGTACGGGGAGGACTACGAGCAGTACTTC.

J is TRBJ1-4 and V is TRBV19; possible D gene TRBD1, 5 bases. This CDR3 comprises 14 residues. Germline V gives CDR1 LNHDA, CDR2 SQIVND (reference sequence). Trimming took off 8 bases at V and 8 bases at J, with 18 bases between the two ends. The CDR3: CASLGLTAGEKLFF. For the CDR3, the DNA is TGTGCCAGTTTGGGACTCACTGCGGGCGAAAAACTGTTTTTT. Complete variable domain (other parts from reference TRBV19 and TRBJ1-4): DGGITQSPKYLFRKEGQNVTLSCEQNLNHDAMYWYRQDPGQGLRLIYYSQIVNDFQKGDIAEGYSVSREKKESFPLTVTSAQKNPTAFYLCASLGLTAGEKLFFGSGTQLSVL.

The rearrangement links TRBV5-6 to TRBJ1-2; maybe TRBD1 (6 bases). Trimming took off 3 bases at V and 9 bases at J, with 18 bases between the two ends. The CDR3 is made up of 14 amino acids. The V gene's germline CDR1 is SGHDT and CDR2 YYEEEE. The CDR3, as DNA: TGTGCCAGCAGCTCCCGACAGGTGGTTGTTCGCTACACCTTC. It is translated as CASSSRQVVVRYTF.

The gene calls are TRBV5-6 and TRBJ2-1; 9 nucleotides agree with TRBD2. The germline gives CDR1 SGHDT, CDR2 YYEEEE. The V segment lost 0 bases and the J segment 5 bases; nucleotides outside the gene matches: 6. The CDR3 runs to 16 residues. The CDR3 is CASSLVAGGHNNEQFF. The CDR3, as DNA: TGTGCCAGCAGCTTGGTGGCGGGGGGGCACAACAATGAGCAGTTCTTC.

The V and J genes are TRBV10-3 and TRBJ2-3; D uncertain. Trimming stripped 0 bases from V and 4 bases from J, with 5 bases between. The CDR3 loop spans 13 amino acids. Germline V CDR1 and CDR2: ENHRY, SYGVKD. Written as DNA, the CDR3 is TGTGCCATCAGTGAGTCCCCAGCAGATACGCAGTATTTT. Its protein is CAISESPADTQYF.

The CDR3 loop is CASSPWGPHEQFF. In DNA, the CDR3 is TGTGCCAGCAGCCCCTGGGGGCCACATGAGCAGTTCTTC. This sequence joins TRBV9 and TRBJ2-1; D is perhaps TRBD1 (6 bases). The CDR3 totals 13 residues. V lost 4 bases to trimming and J lost 8 bases, with 13 bases between them. The V gene's germline CDR1 is SGDLS and CDR2 YYNGEE.

The rearrangement joins TRBV6-1 to TRBJ2-7, with D uncertain. Trimming cost V 2 bases and J 6 bases, with 14 bases left between them. The germline gives CDR1 MNHNS, CDR2 SASEGT. CDR3 length equals 14 residues. CDR3 in DNA: TGTGCCAGCAGTGAAACCCGACTGATGGGCGAGCAGTACTTC. This encodes CASSETRLMGEQYF.

This clone was counted once. V usage is TRBV7-2 and J usage is TRBJ2-7; D is ambiguous. V lost 2 bases and J lost 6, with 8 bases in between. CDR3 length equals 12 residues. From germline, CDR1 is SGHTA and CDR2 FQGNSA. CDR3 loop: CASSLLLTEQYF. The CDR3 DNA sequence: TGTGCCAGCAGCTTACTCCTAACCGAGCAGTACTTC.

The CDR3 nucleotides are TGTGCCAGCAGTTATAGTGAGAACACTGAAGCTTTCTTT. Translation: CASSYSENTEAFF. The gene calls are TRBV6-5 and TRBJ1-1, with D unresolved. V was clipped by 3 bases and J by 1 base, with 6 bases between them. Germline loops: CDR1 MNHEY, CDR2 SVGAGI. The CDR3 runs 13 residues.

The V and J genes are TRBV28 and TRBJ2-6; no definite D call. V dropped 4 bases and J dropped 2 bases, with 6 bases sitting between them. The germline V gene has CDR1 MDHEN and CDR2 SYDVKM. The CDR3 has 14 amino acids. The CDR3, as DNA: TGTGCCAGCAGTTCGACAACTGGGGCCAACGTCCTGACTTTC. Protein: CASSSTTGANVLTF.

The count of this clone is one. This sequence joins TRBV15 and TRBJ2-1, with 8 bases fitting TRBD2. The CDR3 totals 15 residues. Losses at the gene ends were 1 base for V and 4 bases for J; bases not matched to a gene: 3. The germline gives CDR1 LNHNV, CDR2 YYDKDF (reference sequence). CDR3 loop: CATSRARGGYNEQFF. The CDR3 coding sequence is TGTGCCACCAGCAGAGCTCGGGGGGGGTACAATGAGCAGTTCTTC.

In this sample, this clone turned up once. The chain combines TRBV28 with TRBJ1-2; TRBD1 matches 7 bases. The CDR3 loop spans 16 amino acids. In germline, CDR1 is MDHEN, CDR2 SYDVKM. V shed 4 bases and J 4 bases; nucleotides not matched to a gene: 12. CDR3 amino acids: CASSSTGTVYGYGYTF. CDR3 sequence (DNA): TGTGCCAGCAGTTCAACCGGGACAGTATATGGCTATGGCTACACCTTC.

Concerning this clone: Other DNA variants within this sample encode the same CDR3. The chain joins TRBV6-5 to TRBJ1-2; maybe TRBD1 (5 bases). This CDR3 has 14 residues. Germline V gene data show CDR1 as MNHEY and CDR2 as SVGAGI. Trimming took off 0 bases at V and 2 bases at J, with 7 bases between the two ends. This CDR3 is CASSYSGGNYGYTF. The DNA of the CDR3 is TGTGCCAGCAGTTACTCTGGGGGGAACTATGGCTACACCTTC.

V usage is TRBV2 and J usage is TRBJ2-7; 7 bases agree with TRBD1. This CDR3 spans 13 amino acids. From germline, CDR1 is SNHLY and CDR2 FYNNEI. Trimming at V came to 5 bases and at J to 7 bases, leaving 8 bases not matched to a gene. Here the CDR3 reads CASSNTGVWEQYF. In DNA form, the CDR3 reads TGTGCCAGCAGTAATACAGGGGTTTGGGAGCAGTACTTC.

The gene calls are TRBV7-9 and TRBJ1-2; 10 bases agree with TRBD1. The germline gives CDR1 SEHNR, CDR2 FQNEAQ (reference sequence). This CDR3 is built from 14 residues. With 5 bases clipped from V and 4 bases from J, the junction kept 4 bases outside the gene matches. CDR3 sequence reads: CASSGTGVPYGYTF. CDR3 DNA sequence: TGTGCCAGCAGCGGGACAGGGGTCCCCTATGGCTACACCTTC.

V is TRBV7-2 and J is TRBJ2-7; 8 bases line up with TRBD2. V dropped 5 bases and J dropped 2; count of bases not matched to a gene: 8. This CDR3 region has 15 residues. Germline assignment: CDR1 SGHTA and CDR2 FQGNSA. DNA of the CDR3: TGTGCCAGCAGCCTGGGACTAGTCAAGGCCTACGAGCAGTACTTC. It yields the protein CASSLGLVKAYEQYF.

CDR3 in amino acids: CASTGLNSPLHF. CDR3 nucleotide sequence: TGTGCCAGCACAGGTCTTAATTCACCCCTCCACTTT. The V call is TRBV28, the J call TRBJ1-6; D call uncertain. V shed 7 bases and J shed 6 bases, with 7 bases lying between them. This CDR3 is 12 amino acids long. Germline V CDR1 and CDR2: MDHEN, SYDVKM.

The chain employs TRBV6-1 and TRBJ1-2, with 7 positions matching TRBD1. V was clipped by 5 bases and J by 9 bases; unmatched bases: 6. The CDR3 is 12 residues long. Germline CDR1 MNHNS, CDR2 SASEGT. DNA of the CDR3: TGTGCCAGCAGTACTACGACAGGGAGCTACACCTTC. This encodes CASSTTTGSYTF.

This sequence joins TRBV4-3 and TRBJ1-4; D is perhaps TRBD1 (6 bases). The ends were cut back, 0 bases at V and 3 bases at J, with 17 bases in the middle. The germline gives CDR1 LGHNA, CDR2 YSLEER. The CDR3 is made up of 18 amino acids. The CDR3 nucleotides are TGCGCCAGCAGCCAAGAGCCACTCACAGGGAACGCTAATGAAAAACTGTTTTTT. This translates into CASSQEPLTGNANEKLFF.

This sequence joins TRBV6-4 and TRBJ1-2; 7 bases are shared with TRBD1. The J segment lost 0 bases and the V segment lost 3 bases, leaving 4 bases of the junction unmatched. The CDR3 consists of 15 residues. CDR1 is MRHNA, CDR2 SNTAGT, per germline. The chain's CDR3 is CASSEGDSSNYGYTF. As DNA, the CDR3 is TGTGCCAGCAGTGAGGGGGACAGCTCTAACTATGGCTACACCTTC.

This clone was seen a few times. The chain recombines TRBV7-9 with TRBJ2-5; TRBD2 aligns across 12 bases. Germline V gene sequence: CDR1 SEHNR, CDR2 FQNEAQ (reference sequence). CDR3 size: 19 residues. Trimming removed 5 bases from V and 2 bases from J; junction bases left unmatched: 15. The CDR3 sequence: CASSKGLAGFGLGQETQYF. DNA of the CDR3: TGTGCCAGCAGCAAAGGACTAGCGGGGTTTGGCTTAGGACAAGAGACCCAGTACTTC.

The chain combines TRBV30 with TRBJ2-7; 7 nucleotides agree with TRBD1. V trimming: 5 bases; J trimming: 0 bases; junction bases outside the gene matches: 10. CDR1 and CDR2 from the germline V gene are GTSNPN and SVGIG (reference sequence). The CDR3 totals 15 residues. The CDR3 loop is CAWQGVPSLSYEQYF. CDR3 DNA: TGTGCCTGGCAGGGGGTGCCGTCCCTCTCCTACGAGCAGTACTTC.

Here the CDR3 DNA reads TGCGCCAGCAGCCAGGTCCCGGGACTATACGAGCAGTACTTC. This codes for CASSQVPGLYEQYF. The rearrangement links TRBV4-1 to TRBJ2-7; 7 bases match TRBD2. This CDR3 is 14 amino acids long. Trimming at V came to 3 bases and at J to 4 bases, leaving 6 bases not matched to a gene. Germline V lookup: CDR1 MGHRA, CDR2 YSYEKL.

The chain employs TRBV5-1 and TRBJ1-4; D is undetermined. Between the trimmed V and J ends, which lost 0 bases and 8 bases, there was a span of 8 bases. Per the germline V gene, CDR1 is SGHRS and CDR2 is YFSETQ. This CDR3 contains 13 residues. The CDR3 nucleotides read TGCGCCAGCAGCTTGGCGGGGAGGGAAAAACTGTTTTTT. Protein: CASSLAGREKLFF.

The rearrangement uses TRBV6-4 and TRBJ2-3; 7 bases fit TRBD2. V was pared by 5 bases and J by 3 bases, with 5 bases of the junction left unmatched. This CDR3 has 14 residues. Germline assignment: CDR1 MRHNA and CDR2 SNTAGT. CDR3 region: CASSRGVGTDTQYF. The CDR3, as DNA: TGTGCCAGCAGTCGGGGGGTTGGGACAGATACGCAGTATTTT.